This T cell receptor beta chain was sequenced in a study of T cells after yellow fever vaccination. CDR3 length: 17 amino acids. In germline, CDR1 is SGHNT, CDR2 YYREEE (reference sequence). The V segment lost 4 bases and the J segment 4 bases; nucleotides outside the gene matches: 15. This clonotype was recorded a few times. TCRdb recomputed calls from the 5' RACE reads with MiXCR, one row per CDR3 protein. The sample lists roughly 120,000 distinct CDR3 sequences; roughly 7.2% were seen once. Sequences were derived from CD4+ T cells sorted from PBMCs, sampled about 49 days after the first yellow fever vaccination. J is TRBJ2-5 and V is TRBV5-4; TRBD2 aligns across 8 bases. This TCR came from a young man who received the YFV17D yellow fever vaccine. Written as DNA, the CDR3 is TGTGCCAGCAGCCCGGAGGGTAGCGGGGTCGTGGGAGAGACCCAGTACTTC. It specifies CASSPEGSGVVGETQYF.